This T cell receptor beta chain was sequenced in a study of long-term antiretroviral therapy in people with HIV. This clone was counted between two and nine times. Samples were assayed with immunoSEQ v3.0 at survey level. Samples were sequenced targeting about 40,000-50,000 T-cell genomes each. Libraries were prepared by immunoSEQ multiplex PCR; TCRdb keeps only in-frame clonotypes and omits some of them. The sample consists of roughly 38,000 clones, 80% of them appearing once. The CDR3 totals 13 residues. The germline gives CDR1 SGHNT, CDR2 YYREEE (reference sequence). V lost 1 base and J 1 base, leaving 6 bases between the germline ends.

This chain joins TRBV5-4 and TRBJ2-7; no clear D gene. Sequencing was performed on unsorted PBMCs, taken 3.4 years after starting antiretroviral therapy. The receptor was derived from a man aged 25-45 years with HIV. CDR3 protein: CASSLKGSYEQYF. CDR3 DNA sequence: TGTGCCAGCAGCTTGAAGGGTTCCTACGAGCAGTACTTC.